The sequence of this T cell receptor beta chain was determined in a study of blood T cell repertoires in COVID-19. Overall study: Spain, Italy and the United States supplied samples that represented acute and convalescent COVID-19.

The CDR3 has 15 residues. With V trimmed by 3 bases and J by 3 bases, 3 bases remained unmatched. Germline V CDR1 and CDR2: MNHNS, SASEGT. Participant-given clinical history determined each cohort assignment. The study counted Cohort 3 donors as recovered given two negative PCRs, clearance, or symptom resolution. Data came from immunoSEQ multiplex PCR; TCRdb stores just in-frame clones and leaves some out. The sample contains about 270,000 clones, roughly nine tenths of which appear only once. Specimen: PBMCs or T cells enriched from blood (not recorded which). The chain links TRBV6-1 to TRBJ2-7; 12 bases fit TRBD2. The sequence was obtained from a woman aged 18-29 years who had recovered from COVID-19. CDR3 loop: CASSETSGGRYEQYF. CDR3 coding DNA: TGTGCCAGCAGTGAGACTAGCGGGGGACGCTACGAGCAGTACTTC.